Shown below are 3 T cell receptor beta chains from a single sample sequenced in a study of CD8+ T cells in alopecia areata. Treatment here: oral pan-JAK inhibitor, 5-10 mg twice daily. Following RNA extraction, reverse transcription yielded cDNA that acted as the sequencing template. Only in-frame clones appear in the TCRdb table, and some are missing; sequencing was by immunoSEQ multiplex PCR. The sample lists about 250,000 clones, around three fifths occurring once. The sample in question was CD4+ T cells sorted from blood, obtained between weeks 51 and 54, from a patient treated with tofacitinib. Receptors were obtained from a human donor with alopecia areata.

This clone has a handful of counts. CDR3 DNA sequence: TGTGCCAGCAGCCGGGGACACCTGAACACTGAAGCTTTCTTT. Translated, it gives CASSRGHLNTEAFF. This chain connects TRBV7-9 to TRBJ1-1; tentatively, D is TRBD1 (6 bases). This CDR3 has 14 amino acids. With 5 bases removed from V and 0 bases from J, the gap between germline ends came to 10 bases. Germline values: CDR1 SEHNR, CDR2 FQNEAQ (reference sequence).

The gene calls are TRBV6-1 and TRBJ2-1, with 9 bases lining up with TRBD2. This CDR3 spans 14 amino acids. From germline, CDR1 is MNHNS and CDR2 SASEGT. J gave up 2 bases and V 7 bases, and 3 bases lay outside the gene matches. The CDR3: CASTPSGTYNEQFF. CDR3 DNA: TGTGCCAGCACCCCTAGCGGGACCTACAATGAGCAGTTCTTC.

A few counts support this clone. This chain links TRBV2 with TRBJ1-5; possible D gene TRBD1, 5 bases. The CDR3 runs 15 residues. The germline gives CDR1 SNHLY, CDR2 FYNNEI. Trimming cost V 1 base and J 0 bases, with 7 bases left between them. DNA of the CDR3: TGTGCCAGCAGTGAAGTGGGGGATAGCAATCAGCCCCAGCATTTT. It yields the protein CASSEVGDSNQPQHF.